Listed below are T cell receptor beta chains from one sample, sequenced in a study of cytomegalovirus exposure and HLA in healthy donors. The repertoire was sequenced with immunoSEQ multiplex PCR; TCRdb's copy has only in-frame clones and lacks some. The repertoire consists of approximately 110,000 clones, with 81% occurring once and the leading ten covering 0.95% to 1.4%. The sequencing sample was made of PBMCs. These receptor sequences come from a woman aged 25-40 years in good health and CMV-seronegative. Each CDR3 is given with its conserved first and last residue. The D gene is left open where the match is weak. Size values are once, few and many counts, or a class for expanded clones, and some rows have none.

D: NA
size: NA
V: TRBV25-1
J: TRBJ1-2
DNA: TGTGCCAGCAGTAAACAGGGATATGGCTACACCTTC
CDR3: CASSKQGYGYTF

D: NA
size: NA
V: TRBV7-2
J: TRBJ2-1
DNA: TGTGCCAGCAGCTCATCAGCGGTTAGCTCCTACAATGAGCAGTTCTTC
CDR3: CASSSSAVSSYNEQFF

D: TRBD1
size: NA
V: TRBV6-6
J: TRBJ1-4
DNA: TGTGCCAGCAGTTTTCACAGGGGGCTGGCCCTGATGGAACTGTTTTTT
CDR3: CASSFHRGLALMELFF

D: NA
size: NA
V: TRBV27
J: TRBJ2-1
DNA: TGTGCCAGCAGTTTCGGCGCGGCCGGGCAGTTCTTC
CDR3: CASSFGAAGQFF

D: NA
size: NA
V: TRBV19
J: TRBJ2-1
DNA: TGTGCCAGTAGTATAGTGTCAGAATACAATGAGCAGTTCTTC
CDR3: CASSIVSEYNEQFF

D: NA
size: NA
V: TRBV2
J: TRBJ2-3
DNA: TGTGCCAGCACTCCGAAAAGAGGGAGCGCGGAGTTAAACACAGATACGCAGTATTTT
CDR3: CASTPKRGSAELNTDTQYF

D: NA
size: NA
V: TRBV30
J: TRBJ1-4
DNA: TGTGCCTGGAAGGGCGGGAGTGAAAAACTGTTTTTT
CDR3: CAWKGGSEKLFF

D: TRBD1
size: NA
V: TRBV19
J: TRBJ2-1
DNA: TGTGCCAGTACCCAGGACAGGGGCAATGAGCAGTTCTTC
CDR3: CASTQDRGNEQFF

D: TRBD1
size: NA
V: TRBV19
J: TRBJ2-7
DNA: TGTGCCAGTAGTAGATTTACAGGGGGACAGTACGAGCAGTACTTC
CDR3: CASSRFTGGQYEQYF

D: NA
size: NA
V: TRBV5-1
J: TRBJ1-3
DNA: TGCGCCAGCAGCTTGAACTCACTCGGGTCTGGAAACACCATATATTTT
CDR3: CASSLNSLGSGNTIYF

D: NA
size: NA
V: TRBV7-3
J: TRBJ2-7
DNA: TGTGCCAGCAGCTTAACGGGGGGCTCCTACGAGCAGTACTTC
CDR3: CASSLTGGSYEQYF

D: NA
size: NA
V: TRBV7-9
J: TRBJ1-4
DNA: TGTGCCAGCAGCTTCTATAAGAACTCAAATGAAAAACTGTTTTTT
CDR3: CASSFYKNSNEKLFF

D: NA
size: NA
V: TRBV7-9
J: TRBJ1-2
DNA: TGTGCCAGCAGCTTAGATGGCAGGGTGGGAGGCTACACCTTC
CDR3: CASSLDGRVGGYTF

D: TRBD2
size: once
V: TRBV7-8
J: TRBJ2-1
DNA: TGTGCCAGCAGCGGAGGACTAGCGTCGGAGCAGTTCTTC
CDR3: CASSGGLASEQFF

D: TRBD1
size: NA
V: TRBV18
J: TRBJ1-5
DNA: TGTGCCAGCTCCACAGGGGGCAATCAGCCCCAGCATTTT
CDR3: CASSTGGNQPQHF

D: NA
size: NA
V: TRBV6-1
J: TRBJ1-1
DNA: TGTGCCAGCAGTGGCAGGCTTCCCACTGAAGCTTTCTTT
CDR3: CASSGRLPTEAFF

D: NA
size: NA
V: TRBV5-4
J: TRBJ1-2
DNA: TGTGCCAGCAGCTTTGGGGGGGCCGGAGGTGGCTACACCTTC
CDR3: CASSFGGAGGGYTF

D: TRBD2
size: NA
V: TRBV6-5
J: TRBJ2-7
DNA: TGTGCCAGCAGTCCCCACGGGGGGAATTCCTACGAGCAGTACTTC
CDR3: CASSPHGGNSYEQYF

D: TRBD1
size: NA
V: TRBV12-5
J: TRBJ2-7
DNA: TGTGCTAGTGCCTGGGACAGGGCCTACGAGCAGTACTTC
CDR3: CASAWDRAYEQYF

D: NA
size: NA
V: TRBV2
J: TRBJ2-5
DNA: TGTGCCAGCCGCACTCCTGGGCCTTTGGAGACCCAGTACTTC
CDR3: CASRTPGPLETQYF

D: NA
size: NA
V: TRBV5-6
J: TRBJ1-2
DNA: TGTGCCAGCAGCTTGACAGGGCTCTATGGCTACACCTTC
CDR3: CASSLTGLYGYTF

D: NA
size: NA
V: TRBV5-8
J: TRBJ2-3
DNA: TGTGCCAGCACCCCTCGGGTGGGAGCAGATACGCAGTATTTT
CDR3: CASTPRVGADTQYF

D: NA
size: NA
V: TRBV27
J: TRBJ1-6
DNA: TGTGCCAGCAGTTTATCGTTCAACCCTCCAGGCTCCTATAATTCACCCCTCCACTTT
CDR3: CASSLSFNPPGSYNSPLHF

D: NA
size: few
V: TRBV5-1
J: TRBJ1-4
DNA: TGCGCCAGCAGCCTGAGGGGGGGGACTACGACTAATGAAAAACTGTTTTTT
CDR3: CASSLRGGTTTNEKLFF

D: TRBD1
size: NA
V: TRBV5-6
J: TRBJ2-1
DNA: TGTGCCAGCAGCGTCTGGGACAGACAGAACAATGAGCAGTTCTTC
CDR3: CASSVWDRQNNEQFF

D: NA
size: NA
V: TRBV19
J: TRBJ1-1
DNA: TGTGCCAGTAGTTGGGGGCCGAACACTGAAGCTTTCTTT
CDR3: CASSWGPNTEAFF

D: TRBD2
size: NA
V: TRBV5-8
J: TRBJ2-5
DNA: TGTGCCAGCAGCCCCGGATGGACTAGCGGGAACCAAGAGACCCAGTACTTC
CDR3: CASSPGWTSGNQETQYF

D: TRBD1
size: once
V: TRBV7-6
J: TRBJ1-1
DNA: TGTGCCAGCAGCTTGGGACAGGGAAACACTGAAGCTTTCTTT
CDR3: CASSLGQGNTEAFF

D: NA
size: NA
V: TRBV2
J: TRBJ1-5
DNA: TGTGCCAGCAGTGAGGCGGGGGGCAATCAGCCCCAGCATTTT
CDR3: CASSEAGGNQPQHF

D: TRBD1
size: NA
V: TRBV5-1
J: TRBJ2-5
DNA: TGCGCCAGCAGCTTACAGGGGACCCAAGAGACCCAGTACTTC
CDR3: CASSLQGTQETQYF

D: NA
size: NA
V: TRBV6-1
J: TRBJ1-6
DNA: TGTGCCAGCAGTGAATTACCGGTTAATTCACCCCTCCACTTT
CDR3: CASSELPVNSPLHF

D: TRBD1
size: NA
V: TRBV9
J: TRBJ2-2
DNA: TGTGCCAGCGGTAGGACAGGGGACACCGGGGAGCTGTTTTTT
CDR3: CASGRTGDTGELFF

D: NA
size: NA
V: TRBV5-6
J: TRBJ2-1
DNA: TGTGCCAGCAGCTTGTTTTCGGGACTGGAGCTTTACAATGAGCAGTTCTTC
CDR3: CASSLFSGLELYNEQFF

D: NA
size: NA
V: TRBV27
J: TRBJ2-2
DNA: TGTGCCAGCACCCTCTTCGGGACGAACACCGGGGAGCTGTTTTTT
CDR3: CASTLFGTNTGELFF

D: NA
size: NA
V: TRBV11-2
J: TRBJ1-1
DNA: TGTGCCAGCAGCTTGGGGAGGTGGAGCACTGAAGCTTTCTTT
CDR3: CASSLGRWSTEAFF

D: TRBD1
size: few
V: TRBV30
J: TRBJ2-7
DNA: TGTGCCTGGAGTGAGGGACAGGGGGTTGCCTACGAGCAGTACTTC
CDR3: CAWSEGQGVAYEQYF